Below, one T cell receptor (beta chain) is given with its context. The target antigen is unknown. This record comes from a study of regulatory T cells. Study findings and constraints: Regulatory T cells showed the strongest V-J pair restriction and V/J gene skewing among patient repertoires. In CD3G-deficient patients, conventional CD4+ T cells were enriched for hydrophobic CDR3 residues at positions 6 and 7.

Amplification used 52 TRBV primers and 13 TRBJ primers. TCRdb's table, derived via immunoSEQ multiplex PCR, lists solely in-frame clones and lacks some. This sample has under 45,000 clones, with about 88% found just once. V was clipped by 6 bases and J by 3 bases, with 18 bases between them. Germline values: CDR1 MNHNS, CDR2 SASEGT. The CDR3 contains 15 residues. The sequenced sample was conventional CD4+ T cells sorted from blood. This chain joins TRBV6-1 and TRBJ2-7, with D possibly being TRBD1 or TRBD2 (5 bases each). The TCR was taken from a person aged 18-35 years with CD3G deficiency. CDR3 nucleotide sequence: TGTGCCAGCAGGACATGGGGGAGCACGAACTACGAGCAGTACTTC. Its translation is CASRTWGSTNYEQYF.